The subject of this entry is one T cell receptor beta chain. Antigen: not known. This record belongs to a study of vaccination and CD4 T cells after COVID-19. The Oncomine TCR Beta short-read assay generated sequence data from the DNA of cultured CD4+ T cells. TCRdb called the PCR reads again in MiXCR, with one record for every CDR3 protein. The table records tens of thousands of distinct CDR3 sequences, 55% to 70% of them present only once. Regarding treatment: approximately 9-day PBMC culture with coronavirus spike peptide pools or control peptides (ViraFEST assay). Points from the study as a whole: Post-vaccination reactive clonotypes (median approximately 38) did not differ significantly from post-infection (about 21).

The sequence was obtained from a human donor who had recovered from COVID-19. Source material: CD4+ T cells from blood, cultured in vitro.

DNA of the CDR3: TGCAGTGCCCGCGAACAGGGAAGAAGCAATCAGCCCCAGCATTTT. It yields the protein CSAREQGRSNQPQHF. This sequence joins TRBV20-1 and TRBJ1-5, with TRBD1 as a possible D gene (6 bases). The CDR3 is made up of 15 amino acids. Between the trimmed V and J ends, which lost 6 bases and 1 base, there was a span of 16 bases. The germline V gene has CDR1 DFQATT and CDR2 SNEGSKA (reference sequence).